The present entry profiles one T cell receptor (beta chain) with its context. Only one count was recorded for this clone. There is no known antigen for this receptor. One base away there is no much larger clone; base qualities are not given. This record comes from a study of blood T cell repertoires in COVID-19 (dated by TCRdb to about 2020). With respect to the entire study: Samples from collaborators originated in the United States, Italy and Spain and spanned both the acute and convalescent phases of COVID-19. The prospective study material was composed of cDNA or gDNA derived from T cells, B-cell-depleted T cells, or PBMCs. The dataset comprised deeply sampled blood TCRbeta repertoires from subjects exposed to, actively infected with, or recovered from COVID-19. The repertoires were released in a freely available public database meant as a resource for research on the immune response to SARS-CoV-2. The samples were drawn from two sources: the first 160 participants of the ongoing ImmuneRACE study, and 1,000 to 1,500 subjects contributed by 6 global collaborators. A de-identified subject ID, COVID-19 status, age in years and sex were almost always included in the sample metadata. Where available, HLA class I and class II types were taken from metadata supplied by the sample provider and were not determined by assay-based typing. Broader findings and caveats from the paper: The quantity of clinical and demographic metadata differed by source and by participant and was supplied without curation.

In Seattle, one collaborating source enrolled patients while the infection was active and tracked those patients longitudinally over the course of disease. Whole blood was collected in K2EDTA tubes by collaborating institutions according to the institutions' own protocols. For TCRbeta analysis, collaborators shipped samples as frozen whole blood, isolated PBMCs, or DNA extracted from either of those sample types. Taken from the germline V gene (reference sequence), the CDR1 and CDR2 loops are LGHDT and YNNKEL. V ends up 4 bases short and J 4 bases short, with an unmatched junction base count of 12. There are 19 amino acids in the CDR3, from cysteine to phenylalanine inclusive. The retained sequence is limited to the CDR3, 57 bases, with the frame set at the first base. TCRbeta CDR3 regions were amplified from genomic DNA using the immunoSEQ Assay, a bias-controlled multiplex PCR. The original pipeline was this. The number of nucleated cells in each sample was estimated by amplification of reference gene primers within the assay. To quantify the absolute abundance of each unique TCRbeta CDR3 rearrangement, sequence reads were collapsed and filtered. For each sample, productive Simpson clonality was calculated by taking the square root of Simpson's diversity index across productive rearrangements. TCRdb mirrors the immuneACCESS table, restricted to in-frame sequences. Some clones are absent from its copies; in checked studies, under half trace to an unresolved V gene, and the reason for the others is unknown. The V and J calls and clone size come from that table; D and trimming were worked out from the DNA. Within this sample are around 170,000 clones, with roughly four fifths of them counted one time only. Clones ranked in the top ten supply under 10% of the sample.

The rearrangement combines TRBV3-1 (or the pseudogene TRBV3-2) with TRBJ2-2; 13 junctional bases match TRBD2. Material for sequencing was peripheral blood. The TCR originated in an older woman with COVID-19, enrolled during active disease. The CDR3 region reads CASSLRTSGRGVGTGELFF. The nucleotides are TGTGCCAGCAGCCTCCGGACTAGCGGGAGAGGAGTGGGCACCGGGGAGCTGTTTTTT.